The source of this T cell receptor beta chain is a study of blood T cell repertoires in COVID-19 (dated by TCRdb to 2020 to 2021). Regarding the research as a whole: Collaborator samples came from the United States, Italy and Spain and covered acute and convalescent phases of COVID-19. The prospective study material was composed of cDNA or gDNA derived from T cells, B-cell-depleted T cells, or PBMCs. A freely available public database, intended as a resource for researchers studying the immune response to SARS-CoV-2, is where the repertoires were released. Where HLA class I and class II types were available, the types were taken from metadata supplied by the sample provider, not from assay-based typing. Subjects who had been exposed to COVID-19, were actively infected with it, or had recovered from it provided the deeply sampled blood TCRbeta repertoires that made up the dataset. The samples were drawn from the first 160 participants of the ongoing ImmuneRACE study and from 950 to 1,500 subjects provided by 6 global collaborators. Sample metadata almost always included a de-identified subject ID, COVID-19 status, age in years and sex. The research as a whole found: How much clinical and demographic metadata was included differed by source and by participant, and the metadata was provided uncurated.

One collaborating source in Seattle enrolled patients while the patients were actively infected and followed the patients over time throughout the course of disease. Whole blood was collected in K2EDTA tubes by collaborating institutions according to the institutions' own protocols. Collaborator samples were shipped for TCRbeta analysis as frozen whole blood, isolated PBMCs, or DNA extracted from either sample type. Comments on this clone: The target of this receptor is not known. Per-base quality was not reported, and no clone a single base away is much larger than it.

TCRbeta CDR3 regions were amplified from genomic DNA using the immunoSEQ Assay, a bias-controlled multiplex PCR. Per the authors' processing: Nucleated cell counts per sample were estimated from amplification of reference gene primers within the assay. Sequence reads were collapsed and filtered to measure the absolute abundance of every unique TCRbeta CDR3 rearrangement. For each sample, productive Simpson clonality was calculated as the square root of Simpson's diversity index across productive rearrangements. In its TCRdb copy, this immuneACCESS table keeps in-frame sequences only and misses some clones. Where compared with another copy, unresolved V genes explain less than half of these, and the others have no known cause. That table supplies the V and J calls and clone size; D and trimming were determined from the DNA. The sample data list more than 95,000 clones, and around 76% of these were observed just once. The top ten clones comprise around 6% of the sample.

The germline V gene supplies CDR1 SNHLY and CDR2 FYNNEI. The CDR3 runs 15 residues from the cysteine to the phenylalanine. Just the 45-base CDR3 DNA is kept, in frame starting at base 1. V is pared back by 0 bases and J by 2 bases, with 8 bases lying between the germline termini. This sequence uses TRBV2 and TRBJ1-3, with the D segment identity uncertain. The material sequenced was peripheral blood. The TCR originated in an elderly man with COVID-19, enrolled during active disease. The DNA sequence reads TGTGCCAGCAGTGAAGCGAGTAGAGCTGGAAACACCATATATTTT. This codes for CASSEASRAGNTIYF.